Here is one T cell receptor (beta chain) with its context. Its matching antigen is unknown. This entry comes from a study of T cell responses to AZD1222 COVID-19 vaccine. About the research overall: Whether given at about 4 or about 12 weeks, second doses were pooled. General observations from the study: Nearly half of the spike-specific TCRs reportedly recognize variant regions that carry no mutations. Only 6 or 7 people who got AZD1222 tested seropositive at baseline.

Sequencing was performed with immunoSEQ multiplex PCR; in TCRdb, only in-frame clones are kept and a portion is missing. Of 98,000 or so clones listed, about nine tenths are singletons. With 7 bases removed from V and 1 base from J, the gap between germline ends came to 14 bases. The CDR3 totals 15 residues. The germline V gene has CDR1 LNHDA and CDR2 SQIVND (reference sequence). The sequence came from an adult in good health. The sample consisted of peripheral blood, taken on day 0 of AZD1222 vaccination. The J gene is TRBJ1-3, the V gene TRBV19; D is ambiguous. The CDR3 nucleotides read TGTGCCAGTACCTATAGTTCGGATTCTGGAAACACCATATATTTT. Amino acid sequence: CASTYSSDSGNTIYF.